The 22 T cell receptor beta chains in this list originate from one sample, sequenced in a study of metastatic and nonmetastatic thyroid tumors. TCRdb reanalyzed the PCR reads via MiXCR. The table has 70,000 or so clones, 11% to 15% seen once. Among the patients, none had received any treatment before thyroid surgery. The sample consisted of blood. These receptors came from a male donor with papillary thyroid cancer or a benign thyroid nodule (not recorded which). Some clones in this sample may be carry-over from other donors' samples.

This clone showed up many times. The CDR3 region is CASSSRTGATKNIQYF. The CDR3 DNA follows: TGTGCCAGCAGCTCCAGGACAGGGGCTACCAAAAACATTCAGTACTTC. The J gene is TRBJ2-4, the V gene TRBV7-8; 9 bases are shared with TRBD1. CDR3 size: 16 residues. The germline CDR1 and CDR2 sequences are SGHVS and FQNEAQ. V dropped 4 bases and J dropped 2; count of bases not matched to a gene: 6.

The chain carries TRBV7-3 and TRBJ1-2, with D possibly being TRBD1 (5 bases). Germline lookup yields CDR1 SGHTA and CDR2 FQGTGA. The CDR3 length is 13 residues. V lost 5 bases and J lost 4, with 11 bases in between. The CDR3: CASSGGVPYGYTF. Written as DNA, the CDR3 is TGTGCCAGCAGCGGAGGGGTCCCCTATGGCTACACCTTC.

The rearrangement links TRBV11-2 to TRBJ2-7; no reliable D call. Germline V gene lookup returns CDR1 SGHAT and CDR2 FQNNGV. This CDR3 is 13 amino acids long. The CDR3, as DNA: TGTGTCAGCAGCCCAGATGGACCCTACGAGCAGTACGTC. This gives the protein CVSSPDGPYEQYV.

At least ten counts were recorded for this clone. With a much larger clone just one base away, this may be a read error. Lacking the conserved final phenylalanine or tryptophan, this CDR3 likely reflects a read error. The chain couples TRBV30 to TRBJ2-1; D may be TRBD2 (5 bases). CDR3 length: 13 residues. From germline, CDR1 is GTSNPN and CDR2 SVGIG (reference sequence). The V end was cut by 2 bases, the J end by 5 bases, with 10 bases between. CDR3 nucleotides: TGTGCCTGGAGTCCCGGGATTGACAATGAGCAGTTCTCC. Amino acid sequence: CAWSPGIDNEQFS.

This clone came up many times. The J gene is TRBJ2-2, the V gene TRBV11-1, with 11 bases that match TRBD1. Germline CDR1 is SGHAT and CDR2 is FQDESV (reference sequence). The CDR3 contains 16 residues. The junction had 4 bases not matched to a gene; V was cut back by 5 bases and J by 2 bases. The CDR3: CASSARTGGNTGELFF. For the CDR3, the DNA is TGTGCCAGCAGCGCCCGGACAGGGGGCAACACCGGGGAGCTGTTTTTT.

In this sample, this clone turned up many times. This sequence joins TRBV5-4 and TRBJ2-7, with D unclear. Trimming shortened V by 4 bases and J by 0 bases, and 17 bases separated the two germline ends. CDR3 length: 16 amino acids. CDR1 is SGHNT, CDR2 YYREEE, per germline (reference sequence). The DNA for the CDR3 is TGTGCCAGCAGCCCTCCCACAGATTTGAGCTCCTACGAGCAGTACTTC. Its protein product is CASSPPTDLSSYEQYF.

The sample holds many counts of this clone. This chain links TRBV30 with TRBJ2-7, with a possible D match to TRBD2 (6 bases). Trimming shortened V by 2 bases and J by 2 bases, and 13 bases separated the two germline ends. Germline CDR1 GTSNPN, CDR2 SVGIG (reference sequence). CDR3 length: 14 residues. The CDR3 loop is CAWSRNSGPYEQYV. CDR3 in DNA: TGTGCCTGGAGTCGGAATAGCGGTCCCTACGAGCAGTACGTC.

This clone appeared many times. The genes are TRBV20-1 and TRBJ2-3, with TRBD2 as a possible D gene (6 bases). Germline loops: CDR1 DFQATT, CDR2 SNEGSKA (reference sequence). The CDR3 is 15 residues long. V was cut by 0 bases and J by 2 bases, with 12 bases left in between. DNA for the CDR3: TGCAGTGCTAGAGACGGGCCGGGAGCCACAGATACGCAGTATTTT. Translated, it gives CSARDGPGATDTQYF.

This clone was counted many times. The V and J genes are TRBV11-2 and TRBJ2-5, with D unresolved. This CDR3 spans 15 amino acids. In germline, CDR1 is SGHAT, CDR2 FQNNGV. V lost 1 base, J lost 2 bases, and 11 bases lay in between. The CDR3 sequence: CASSLGTQTQETQYF. In nucleotides, the CDR3 is TGTGCCAGCAGCTTAGGCACTCAGACTCAAGAGACCCAGTACTTC.

The chain recombines TRBV10-3 with TRBJ1-6; D gene uncertain. This CDR3 has 16 residues. Germline V gene sequence: CDR1 ENHRY, CDR2 SYGVKD. V was cut by 0 bases and J by 6 bases, with 12 bases left in between. The DNA of the CDR3 is TGTGCCATCAGTGAGTCACGAGGGAGAACTAATTCACCCCTCCACTTT. Protein: CAISESRGRTNSPLHF.

This clone appeared many times. The chain links TRBV5-1 to TRBJ2-3; no firm D call. Germline V CDR1 and CDR2: SGHRS, YFSETQ. Deletions cut 6 bases from V and 2 bases from J, with 7 bases between. CDR3 length: 12 residues. Written as DNA, the CDR3 is TGCGCCAGCACGGGCACCACAGATACGCAGTATTTT. Amino acid sequence: CASTGTTDTQYF.

Many counts were recorded for this clone. The chain uses TRBV7-6 and TRBJ2-7, with D perhaps TRBD1 or TRBD2 (5 bases each). Per the germline V gene, CDR1 is SGHVS and CDR2 is FNYEAQ. The V end was cut by 5 bases, the J end by 0 bases, with 14 bases between. CDR3 size: 15 residues. The CDR3 here is CASSPHLGTSYEQYV. Here the CDR3 DNA reads TGTGCCAGCAGCCCCCACCTGGGGACCTCCTACGAGCAGTACGTC.

Only a few counts were recorded for this clone. The chain combines TRBV20-1 with TRBJ1-2; D uncertain. The V gene's germline CDR1 is DFQATT and CDR2 SNEGSKA (reference sequence). V was trimmed by 3 bases and J by 8 bases, leaving 1 base between them. This CDR3 contains 8 residues. The CDR3 region is CSARGYTF. The CDR3 DNA reads TGCAGTGCTAGGGGCTACACCTTC.

This chain joins TRBV10-2 and TRBJ2-7; 7 bases match TRBD1. The CDR3 loop spans 16 amino acids. CDR1 and CDR2 from the germline V gene are WSHSY and SAAADI. V gave up 3 bases and J gave up 2 bases; unmatched junction bases: 10. The CDR3 loop is CASSDPNRGWPYEQYF. CDR3 nucleotide sequence: TGCGCCAGCAGTGACCCTAACAGGGGCTGGCCCTACGAGCAGTACTTC.

This clone was seen repeatedly, ten times or more. The chain uses TRBV11-3 and TRBJ2-3; possible D gene TRBD2, 6 bases. CDR1 is SGHNT and CDR2 is YENEEA in the germline V gene. Trimming took off 5 bases at V and 1 base at J, with 13 bases between the two ends. The CDR3 is made up of 15 amino acids. CDR3 in DNA: TGTGCCAGCAGCCGGAGCCGGAGGGGCACAGATACGCAGTATTTT. Amino acid sequence: CASSRSRRGTDTQYF.

The genes are TRBV9 and TRBJ2-3, with 10 bases matching TRBD2. The germline V gene has CDR1 SGDLS and CDR2 YYNGEE. This CDR3 comprises 17 residues. Germline trimming cut 3 bases from V and 3 bases from J; bases unmatched to any gene: 10. CDR3 DNA: TGTGCCAGCAGCGCGTCTAGCGGGAGCGGGGTTACAGATACGCAGTATTTT. Translating gives CASSASSGSGVTDTQYF.

This clone has a count of ten or more. The chain's CDR3 is CASSPFSNQPQHF. The CDR3 DNA sequence: TGTGCCAGCAGCCCCTTCAGCAATCAGCCCCAGCATTTT. The chain links TRBV6-1 to TRBJ1-5; D gene unclear. With 6 bases removed from V and 1 base from J, the gap between germline ends came to 7 bases. The V gene's germline CDR1 is MNHNS and CDR2 SASEGT. This CDR3 has 13 residues.

This clone has a handful of counts. At one end, the junction sequence differs from germline, possibly due to a read error. The V and J genes are TRBV6-5 and TRBJ2-1; 8 bases fit TRBD1. The length of the CDR3 is 15 residues. Germline V lookup: CDR1 MNHEY, CDR2 SVGAGI. The DNA of the CDR3 is TGTGCCAGCAGTGACTCGGACAGGGTGGTTGGTGAGCAGTTCTTC. This gives the protein CASSDSDRVVGEQFF.

This clone was counted ten times or more. J is TRBJ1-3 and V is TRBV10-3; 7 bases line up with TRBD1. J gave up 0 bases and V 2 bases, and 7 bases lay outside the gene matches. The length of the CDR3 is 17 residues. The germline V gene encodes CDR1 ENHRY and CDR2 SYGVKD. CDR3 protein: CAISERPGQNSGNTIYF. DNA for the CDR3: TGTGCCATCAGTGAGCGTCCGGGACAGAACTCTGGAAACACCATATATTTT.

In this sample, this clone turned up many times. The V call is TRBV6-2 or TRBV6-3, the J call TRBJ2-1, with D possibly TRBD2 on 6 matching bases. Trimming cost V 3 bases and J 2 bases, with 11 bases left between them. The CDR3 sequence is 15 residues long. The germline CDR1 and CDR2 sequences are MNHEY and SVGEGT. The CDR3 protein is CASSYREYPYNEQFF. The CDR3, as DNA: TGTGCCAGCAGTTATCGGGAGTACCCCTACAATGAGCAGTTCTTC.

This clone was seen at least ten times. This sequence joins TRBV28 and TRBJ1-3; no clear D. Trimming took 0 bases from V and 8 from J, leaving 11 bases between them. The CDR3 covers 14 residues. Germline-derived CDR1 and CDR2 are MDHEN and SYDVKM. The CDR3 loop is CASSLWWSGDTIYF. CDR3 nucleotide sequence: TGTGCCAGCAGTTTATGGTGGTCGGGAGACACCATATATTTT.

The chain has TRBV27 and TRBJ2-3, with TRBD1 as a possible D gene (5 bases). V was cut by 6 bases and J by 2 bases, with 18 bases left in between. Germline V gene sequence: CDR1 MNHEY, CDR2 SMNVEV (reference sequence). CDR3 size: 16 residues. CDR3 region: CASSRLDRRTTDTQYF. The CDR3 nucleotides are TGTGCCAGCAGCCGCCTCGACAGAAGAACCACAGATACGCAGTATTTT.